This T cell receptor beta chain was retrieved from a study of T cell changes during pregnancy in multiple sclerosis. J gave up 2 bases and V 7 bases, and 9 bases lay outside the gene matches. This CDR3 has 15 amino acids. Germline-derived CDR1 and CDR2 are SGHAT and FQNNGV. Libraries were prepared by immunoSEQ multiplex PCR; TCRdb keeps only in-frame clonotypes and omits some of them. The profile shows 35,000 or so clones, roughly 90% of them singletons. Material: CD8+ T cells from peripheral blood mononuclear cells, obtained in the third trimester of pregnancy. This chain connects TRBV11-2 to TRBJ1-2; 8 nucleotides align to TRBD1. The TCR sequence derives from a female donor with multiple sclerosis, enrolled in a pregnancy study. CDR3 sequence: CASTSLQGGNYGYTF. CDR3 coding DNA: TGTGCCAGCACGTCATTACAGGGGGGAAACTATGGCTACACCTTC. The variable domain in full, with the rest retrieved from reference TRBV11-2 and TRBJ1-2, is EAGVAQSPRYKIIEKRQSVAFWCNPISGHATLYWYQQILGQGPKLLIQFQNNGVVDDSQLPKDRFSAERLKGVDSTLKIQPAKLEDSAVYLCASTSLQGGNYGYTFGSGTRLTVV.